The 26 T cell receptor beta chains in this list originate from one sample, sequenced in a study of identical twins. TCRdb re-called the 5' RACE reads through MiXCR, storing one row per CDR3 protein. The sample lists around 250,000 distinct CDR3 sequences, 7% seen once, with approximately 3.7% in the top ten. The same data also contributed to another study, on yellow fever vaccine responses in identical twins.

The sequencing input was memory (CD45RO+) T cells sorted from blood. Receptors originate from a woman aged 18-29 years in good health.

This sequence joins TRBV3-1 and TRBJ2-3; the D is unclear. CDR1 and CDR2 from the germline V gene are LGHDT and YNNKEL (reference sequence). The CDR3 is 13 amino acids. V lost 7 bases and J 2 bases, leaving 10 bases between the germline ends. CDR3 coding DNA: TGTGCCAGCATCCCAAGGGTCACAGATACGCAGTATTTT. The encoded protein is CASIPRVTDTQYF.

The rearrangement joins TRBV5-5 to TRBJ2-7, with TRBD1 matching 9 bases. Looked up from germline, CDR1 is SGHKS and CDR2 is YYEKEE (reference sequence). V was clipped by 4 bases and J by 4 bases; unmatched bases: 15. The CDR3 consists of 17 residues. DNA for the CDR3: TGTGCCAGCAGCCGAGGACAGGGGATCGTCGGTGTTTACGAGCAGTACGTC. This encodes CASSRGQGIVGVYEQYV.

This clonotype was detected a few times. The rearrangement links TRBV29-1 to TRBJ2-7, with 12 positions matching TRBD2. Germline V gene sequence: CDR1 SQVTM, CDR2 ANQGSEA. J was trimmed by 7 bases and V by 7 bases; bases with no gene match: 14. The CDR3 totals 15 residues. The CDR3 DNA reads as TGCAGCGCCAATTTCTTAACTAGCGGGAGGAGGGAGCAGTACTTC. Amino acids: CSANFLTSGRREQYF.

The chain links TRBV4-2 to TRBJ2-2; D unclear. Deletions cut 10 bases from V and 4 bases from J, with 19 bases between. The CDR3 has 15 residues. Germline lookup yields CDR1 LGHNA and CDR2 YNFKEQ. The CDR3 here is CAMSPDALSTGELFF. Here the CDR3 DNA reads TGTGCCATGAGCCCCGACGCCCTCAGCACCGGGGAGCTGTTTTTT.

The chain employs TRBV20-1 and TRBJ2-3; D gene unclear. Germline V CDR1 and CDR2: DFQATT, SNEGSKA (reference sequence). The CDR3 runs to 15 residues. The V and J ends lost 1 base and 2 bases respectively, with 13 bases between them. CDR3 in amino acids: CSARAWVTVTDTQYF. The CDR3 DNA reads as TGCAGTGCTAGAGCCTGGGTCACAGTCACAGATACGCAGTATTTT.

This sequence joins TRBV20-1 and TRBJ1-6; 8 bases agree with TRBD1. V trimming: 3 bases; J trimming: 7 bases; junction bases outside the gene matches: 8. This CDR3 spans 15 amino acids. Germline V gene data show CDR1 as DFQATT and CDR2 as SNEGSKA (reference sequence). This CDR3 is CSARQPTGANSPLHF. CDR3 DNA: TGCAGTGCTAGGCAACCGACAGGGGCGAATTCACCCCTCCACTTT.

The V gene is TRBV15, the J gene TRBJ1-5; the D is unclear. Germline V lookup: CDR1 LNHNV, CDR2 YYDKDF (reference sequence). This CDR3 has 15 amino acids. Trimming pared 0 bases from V and 0 bases from J, leaving 6 bases between. The CDR3 coding sequence is TGTGCCACCAGCAGAGACCTAGATAGCAATCAGCCCCAGCATTTT. Protein sequence: CATSRDLDSNQPQHF.

This clonotype came up a few times. The rearrangement uses TRBV6-1 and TRBJ1-1, with D possibly matching TRBD1 (6 bases). The germline CDR1 and CDR2 sequences are MNHNS and SASEGT. The CDR3 has 15 residues. V dropped 7 bases and J dropped 2 bases, with 17 bases sitting between them. CDR3 in amino acids: CASMRRLGGNTEAFF. In nucleotides, the CDR3 is TGTGCCAGCATGCGCCGCCTGGGGGGCAACACTGAAGCTTTCTTT.

The V call is TRBV5-4, the J call TRBJ2-1, with TRBD1 identical over 8 bases. The V and J ends lost 0 bases and 7 bases, in that order; junction bases with no gene match: 6. The CDR3 is 15 residues long. The germline CDR1 and CDR2 sequences are SGHNT and YYREEE (reference sequence). The CDR3 loop is CASSLGQGAGNEQFF. CDR3 nucleotide sequence: TGTGCCAGCAGCTTGGGTCAGGGGGCTGGAAATGAGCAGTTCTTC. Full variable domain (remainder filled in from reference TRBV5-4 and TRBJ2-1): ETGVTQSPTHLIKTRGQQVTLRCSSQSGHNTVSWYQQALGQGPQFIFQYYREEENGRGNFPPRFSGLQFPNYSSELNVNALELDDSALYLCASSLGQGAGNEQFFGPGTRLTVL.

This clonotype was seen at least ten times. The gene calls are TRBV9 and TRBJ2-1; D is unclear. The length of the CDR3 is 15 residues. Per the germline V gene, CDR1 is SGDLS and CDR2 is YYNGEE. Trimming removed 0 bases at V and 1 base at J, with 8 bases between. CDR3 residues: CASSVGSASYNEQFF. The CDR3 nucleotides read TGTGCCAGCAGCGTAGGAAGCGCTTCCTACAATGAGCAGTTCTTC.

This chain uses TRBV11-2 with TRBJ2-7; TRBD2 agrees at 11 bases. The J segment lost 3 bases and the V segment lost 5 bases, leaving 6 bases of the junction unmatched. Germline lookup yields CDR1 SGHAT and CDR2 FQNNGV. CDR3 size: 15 residues. Here the CDR3 DNA reads TGTGCCAGCAGCCAGATGACTAGCGGGGTCTACGAGCAGTACTTC. The encoded protein is CASSQMTSGVYEQYF.

This clonotype showed up just once. This may be a read error, as it is one base from a much larger clone. The genes are TRBV5-1 and TRBJ2-1; 8 bases are a match to TRBD1. The J segment lost 9 bases and the V segment lost 5 bases, leaving 10 bases of the junction unmatched. The CDR3 extends over 14 amino acids. Germline CDR1 is SGHRS and CDR2 is YFSETQ. This CDR3 reads CASSKGQGEREQFF. In DNA, the CDR3 is TGCGCCAGCAGTAAAGGACAGGGAGAACGTGAGCAGTTCTTC.

This clonotype was counted a few times. The chain has TRBV12-3 or TRBV12-4 and TRBJ1-2; D remains ambiguous. Between the trimmed V and J ends, which lost 6 bases and 8 bases, there was a span of 13 bases. This CDR3 is built from 12 residues. CDR3 protein: CASRSSLEGYTF. The CDR3 bases are TGTGCCAGCAGATCCTCCTTAGAGGGCTACACCTTC.

This clonotype occurred many times. J is TRBJ2-7 and V is TRBV5-1, with D maybe TRBD1 (5 bases). This CDR3 has 14 amino acids. With 4 bases removed from V and 2 bases from J, the gap between germline ends came to 13 bases. Germline loops: CDR1 SGHRS, CDR2 YFSETQ. CDR3 region: CASSLGQQTYEQYF. The CDR3 DNA follows: TGCGCCAGCAGCCTGGGGCAGCAGACCTACGAGCAGTACTTC. The variable domain in full, completed from reference TRBV5-1 and TRBJ2-7, reads KAGVTQTPRYLIKTRGQQVTLSCSPISGHRSVSWYQQTPGQGLQFLFEYFSETQRNKGNFPGRFSGRQFSNSRSEMNVSTLELGDSALYLCASSLGQQTYEQYFGPGTRLTVT.

This clonotype was found many times. One end of the junction is discordant with germline, which a read error may explain. The chain links TRBV12-3 or TRBV12-4 to TRBJ2-3, with 9 bases identical to TRBD2. The CDR3 consists of 14 residues. Written as DNA, the CDR3 is TGTGCCAGCAGTCTAGCGGGGCACACAGATACGCAGTATTTT. Its protein is CASSLAGHTDTQYF.

This clonotype was seen at least ten times. The V and J genes are TRBV5-1 and TRBJ2-1; no reliable D call. V was cut by 1 base and J by 10 bases, with 12 bases left in between. CDR3 length: 13 residues. Per germline, CDR1 SGHRS and CDR2 YFSETQ. DNA for the CDR3: TGCGCCAGCAGCTTGATCATGCGAGACGAGCAGTTCTTC. It is translated as CASSLIMRDEQFF. Full variable domain (rest looked up from reference TRBV5-1 and TRBJ2-1): KAGVTQTPRYLIKTRGQQVTLSCSPISGHRSVSWYQQTPGQGLQFLFEYFSETQRNKGNFPGRFSGRQFSNSRSEMNVSTLELGDSALYLCASSLIMRDEQFFGPGTRLTVL.

The genes are TRBV3-1 and TRBJ2-7, with 14 bases that match TRBD2. V shed 3 bases, J shed 8 bases, and the junction held 6 bases outside the gene matches. The CDR3 has 15 amino acids. Germline CDR1 reads LGHDT; CDR2 reads YNNKEL (reference sequence). CDR3 in DNA: TGTGCCAGCAGCCAGCCCGGGACTAGCGGGAGTAAGCAGTACTTC. Its protein is CASSQPGTSGSKQYF.

This clonotype was picked up many times. The gene calls are TRBV28 and TRBJ2-7; 13 positions match TRBD2. The V and J ends lost 8 bases and 2 bases, in that order; junction bases with no gene match: 3. This CDR3 region has 14 residues. Germline lookup yields CDR1 MDHEN and CDR2 SYDVKM. The CDR3: CASLGLAGTYEQYV. The DNA for the CDR3 is TGTGCCAGCTTGGGACTAGCGGGAACCTACGAGCAGTACGTC.

This clonotype was observed at least ten times. The rearrangement links TRBV5-1 to TRBJ2-3; TRBD1 might be the D (6 bases). The ends were cut back, 1 base at V and 2 bases at J, with 17 bases in the middle. Per germline, CDR1 SGHRS and CDR2 YFSETQ. The CDR3 consists of 17 residues. The CDR3 DNA sequence: TGCGCCAGCAGCTTGAACAGGGTTGTGGCCCTCACAGATACGCAGTATTTT. This codes for CASSLNRVVALTDTQYF.

This clonotype was seen repeatedly, ten times or more. J is TRBJ2-7 and V is TRBV20-1; 9 bases match TRBD2. The CDR3 has 14 residues. Trimming at V came to 2 bases and at J to 4 bases, leaving 6 bases not matched to a gene. Per germline, CDR1 DFQATT and CDR2 SNEGSKA (reference sequence). In nucleotides, the CDR3 is TGCAGTGCTAGACGGGCGGGAGGGCCATACGAGCAGTACTTC. Its translation is CSARRAGGPYEQYF.

At least ten counts were recorded for this clonotype. This chain links TRBV7-9 with TRBJ2-2; D call uncertain. Trimming took off 5 bases at V and 0 bases at J, with 13 bases between the two ends. The CDR3 consists of 16 residues. Looked up from germline, CDR1 is SEHNR and CDR2 is FQNEAQ (reference sequence). CDR3 in amino acids: CASSPSSVANTGELFF. The CDR3 DNA reads as TGTGCCAGCAGCCCCAGTTCCGTTGCGAACACCGGGGAGCTGTTTTTT. Filled out from reference TRBV7-9 and TRBJ2-2, the complete variable domain reads DTGVSQNPRHKITKRGQNVTFRCDPISEHNRLYWYRQTLGQGPEFLTYFQNEAQLEKSRLLSDRFSAERPKGSFSTLEIQRTEQGDSAMYLCASSPSSVANTGELFFGEGSRLTVL.

The chain couples TRBV20-1 to TRBJ2-1; no reliable D call. The germline V gene encodes CDR1 DFQATT and CDR2 SNEGSKA (reference sequence). The CDR3 sequence is 12 residues long. V lost 3 bases and J lost 3, with 6 bases in between. The CDR3 DNA follows: TGCAGTGCTAGCGCATACTACAATGAGCAGTTCTTC. Translated: CSASAYYNEQFF.

Only a few counts were recorded for this clonotype. This rearrangement joins TRBV25-1 to TRBJ2-2; 10 bases align to TRBD1. Germline V gives CDR1 MGHDK, CDR2 SYGVNS. V trimming: 3 bases; J trimming: 3 bases; junction bases outside the gene matches: 7. This CDR3 has 17 residues. The CDR3: CASSDPRQGADTGELFF. The DNA of the CDR3 is TGTGCCAGCAGTGACCCCAGACAGGGGGCGGACACCGGGGAGCTGTTTTTT.

CDR3 loop: CASSLLGLAGADEQFF. CDR3 nucleotides: TGTGCCAGCAGCCTCCTGGGACTAGCGGGGGCCGATGAGCAGTTCTTC. The rearrangement uses TRBV7-6 and TRBJ2-1, with 14 bases that match TRBD2. Trimming took 5 bases from V and 8 from J; bases not matched to a gene: 8. The CDR3 contains 16 residues. In germline, CDR1 is SGHVS, CDR2 FNYEAQ. The complete variable domain, with remaining parts taken from reference TRBV7-6 and TRBJ2-1, reads GAGVSQSPRYKVTKRGQDVALRCDPISGHVSLYWYRQALGQGPEFLTYFNYEAQQDKSGLPNDRFSAERPEGSISTLTIQRTEQRDSAMYRCASSLLGLAGADEQFFGPGTRLTVL.

The table lists this clonotype with many counts. V is TRBV12-5 and J is TRBJ2-7; maybe TRBD1 (7 bases). Deletions cut 6 bases from V and 3 bases from J, with 15 bases between. The germline V gene encodes CDR1 LGHNT and CDR2 FRNRAP. The CDR3 covers 14 residues. For the CDR3, the DNA is TGTGCTAGTGGCCCGGGCGGGACAGTCTACGAGCAGTACTTC. Translated, it gives CASGPGGTVYEQYF.

The chain has TRBV27 and TRBJ1-2; 7 nucleotides match TRBD1. There are 14 residues in the CDR3. V trimming: 3 bases; J trimming: 4 bases; junction bases outside the gene matches: 5. Germline CDR1 is MNHEY and CDR2 is SMNVEV (reference sequence). CDR3 sequence (DNA): TGTGCCAGCAGTTTGAAAGGGGGCGGCTATGGCTACACCTTC. Residues: CASSLKGGGYGYTF.